A single sample is the source of the 27 T cell receptor beta chains below, sequenced in a study of CD8 T cell repertoires and HIV-1 epitope variants. Profiling relied on immunoSEQ multiplex PCR, and the TCRdb table lists in-frame clones only, not all of them. The sample holds about 95,000 clones, roughly four fifths seen once. Sequencing used uncultured baseline CD8+ T cells from peripheral blood mononuclear cells (PBMCs). These receptors all stem from a male donor with HIV.

This chain uses TRBV19 with TRBJ2-5, with D possibly TRBD2 on 7 matching bases. V was clipped by 1 base and J by 5 bases, with 17 bases between them. This CDR3 comprises 16 residues. Germline lookup yields CDR1 LNHDA and CDR2 SQIVND (reference sequence). The CDR3 DNA is TGTGCCAGTAGTATAGGAAGGCGGGGGCTGGGGGAGACCCAGTACTTC. Its translation: CASSIGRRGLGETQYF.

The V and J genes are TRBV28 and TRBJ2-2, with D perhaps matching TRBD2 (6 bases). Germline V gene lookup returns CDR1 MDHEN and CDR2 SYDVKM. The CDR3 has 13 amino acids. The V and J ends lost 8 bases and 3 bases respectively, with 10 bases between them. The CDR3, as DNA: TGTGCCAGCTACGGGAGCGACACCGGGGAGCTGTTTTTT. Protein product: CASYGSDTGELFF.

The chain carries TRBV7-9 and TRBJ1-2; no clear D gene. Trimming took 1 base from V and 6 from J, leaving 9 bases between them. The CDR3 extends over 13 amino acids. Per germline, CDR1 SEHNR and CDR2 FQNEAQ (reference sequence). CDR3: CASSLVTADGYTF. Written as DNA, the CDR3 is TGTGCCAGCAGCTTAGTTACGGCCGATGGCTACACCTTC. Together with reference TRBV7-9 and TRBJ1-2, the CDR3 gives the full variable domain: DTGVSQNPRHKITKRGQNVTFRCDPISEHNRLYWYRQTLGQGPEFLTYFQNEAQLEKSRLLSDRFSAERPKGSFSTLEIQRTEQGDSAMYLCASSLVTADGYTFGSGTRLTVV.

V gene TRBV30 combines with J gene TRBJ2-3; tentatively, D is TRBD1 (5 bases). This CDR3 comprises 15 residues. Germline V gene data show CDR1 as GTSNPN and CDR2 as SVGIG (reference sequence). The V and J ends lost 0 bases and 5 bases respectively, with 15 bases between them. The CDR3 sequence: CAWSVSSGAGDTQYF. The CDR3 DNA reads as TGTGCCTGGAGTGTATCCTCTGGGGCCGGAGATACGCAGTATTTT.

The V call is TRBV2, the J call TRBJ1-4; TRBD1 might be the D (5 bases). This CDR3 region has 11 residues. The V gene's germline CDR1 is SNHLY and CDR2 FYNNEI. V was clipped by 6 bases and J by 11 bases, with 10 bases between them. The CDR3 loop reads CASRVEGKLFF. The CDR3 coding sequence is TGTGCCAGCAGGGTGGAGGGGAAACTGTTTTTT. The full variable domain, its missing parts supplied by reference TRBV2 and TRBJ1-4, is EPEVTQTPSHQVTQMGQEVILRCVPISNHLYFYWYRQILGQKVEFLVSFYNNEISEKSEIFDDQFSVERPDGSNFTLKIRSTKLEDSAMYFCASRVEGKLFFGSGTQLSVL.

The chain recombines TRBV10-1 with TRBJ1-1; D unresolved. Trimming pared 7 bases from V and 0 bases from J, leaving 18 bases between. Germline-derived CDR1 and CDR2 are WNHNN and SYGVQD (reference sequence). The CDR3 is 16 residues long. The CDR3 region has the DNA TGCGCCAGCAAGATTCGGGTTTTTTTCATGAACACTGAAGCTTTCTTT. Amino acids: CASKIRVFFMNTEAFF.

The table lists this clone with a count of one. The chain employs TRBV28 and TRBJ2-1; 7 nucleotides match TRBD1. The CDR3 spans 13 residues. With V trimmed by 6 bases and J by 4 bases, 3 bases remained unmatched. Germline CDR1 reads MDHEN; CDR2 reads SYDVKM. CDR3 nucleotide sequence: TGTGCCAGCAGGGGACAGCAATACAATGAGCAGTTCTTC. It codes for CASRGQQYNEQFF.

The rearrangement links TRBV9 to TRBJ2-1; 12 nucleotides line up with TRBD2. This CDR3 spans 16 amino acids. V was pared by 3 bases and J by 3 bases, with 4 bases of the junction left unmatched. Looked up from germline, CDR1 is SGDLS and CDR2 is YYNGEE. The CDR3: CASSERLAGDYNEQFF. CDR3 nucleotide sequence: TGTGCCAGCAGCGAAAGACTAGCGGGGGACTACAATGAGCAGTTCTTC.

This chain joins TRBV10-3 and TRBJ2-1, with D possibly being TRBD2 (5 bases). Germline assignment: CDR1 ENHRY and CDR2 SYGVKD. The CDR3 extends over 14 amino acids. Trimming pared 1 base from V and 4 bases from J, leaving 8 bases between. In DNA form, the CDR3 reads TGTGCCATCAGTGAGTGGCTAGCTTACAATGAGCAGTTCTTC. Amino acid sequence: CAISEWLAYNEQFF.

The chain has TRBV2 and TRBJ2-5; TRBD2 is a possible D gene (6 bases). There are 14 residues in the CDR3. Trimming pared 4 bases from V and 2 bases from J, leaving 11 bases between. Germline values: CDR1 SNHLY, CDR2 FYNNEI. CDR3 sequence reads: CASSATRGQETQYF. The CDR3 DNA reads as TGTGCCAGCAGTGCAACACGGGGGCAAGAGACCCAGTACTTC.

This chain uses TRBV5-1 with TRBJ1-2, with D possibly TRBD1 on 6 matching bases. The CDR3 contains 15 residues. V was clipped by 5 bases and J by 2 bases, with 16 bases between them. Looked up from germline, CDR1 is SGHRS and CDR2 is YFSETQ. CDR3 coding DNA: TGCGCCAGCAGTCCACAGGGAGGGATGAACTATGGCTACACCTTC. Encoded protein: CASSPQGGMNYGYTF.

This clone was detected once. J is TRBJ2-7 and V is TRBV5-6, with TRBD2 identical over 10 bases. Looked up from germline, CDR1 is SGHDT and CDR2 is YYEEEE. The CDR3 sequence is 15 residues long. V shed 3 bases, J shed 6 bases, and the junction held 9 bases outside the gene matches. This CDR3 reads CASSSSPAGGGEQYF. The DNA of the CDR3 is TGTGCCAGCAGCTCCTCCCCAGCGGGAGGGGGCGAGCAGTACTTC.

The rearrangement links TRBV19 to TRBJ1-5; no definite D call. Deletions cut 5 bases from V and 3 bases from J, with 8 bases between. The CDR3 spans 13 residues. Germline CDR1 and CDR2: LNHDA and SQIVND (reference sequence). The CDR3: CASSPEFNQPQHF. CDR3 coding DNA: TGTGCCAGTAGTCCCGAATTCAATCAGCCCCAGCATTTT.

This chain uses TRBV6-5 with TRBJ2-1; TRBD1 aligns across 8 bases. Germline-derived CDR1 and CDR2 are MNHEY and SVGAGI. J lost 7 bases, V lost 8 bases, and 13 bases had no gene match. The CDR3 has 15 amino acids. The CDR3 DNA reads TGTGCCAGCCGCGGATCGGGACAGGCGTCAAATGAGCAGTTCTTC. Translation: CASRGSGQASNEQFF.

In DNA form, the CDR3 reads TGTGCCATCAGATCCCTCCCCGCAGGGAGCTCCTACGAGCAGTACTTC. Protein: CAIRSLPAGSSYEQYF. This chain uses TRBV10-3 with TRBJ2-7; the D call may be TRBD1 or TRBD2 (5 bases each). Per the germline V gene, CDR1 is ENHRY and CDR2 is SYGVKD. This CDR3 comprises 16 residues. The V end lost 6 bases, the J end lost 0 bases, and 18 bases lay between the germline ends.

This sequence joins TRBV6-5 and TRBJ2-1, with 10 bases identical to TRBD2. Germline lookup yields CDR1 MNHEY and CDR2 SVGAGI. The CDR3 sequence is 16 residues long. Losses at the gene ends were 1 base for V and 2 bases for J; bases not matched to a gene: 2. The CDR3: CASSYWTSGPYNEQFF. CDR3 nucleotides: TGTGCCAGCAGTTACTGGACTAGCGGCCCCTACAATGAGCAGTTCTTC.

The CDR3 is CASSLSYMDTQYF. The CDR3 nucleotides read TGTGCCAGCAGCTTATCCTATATGGATACGCAGTATTTT. The chain links TRBV5-6 to TRBJ2-3; D is unresolved. V lost 2 bases, J lost 6 bases, and 10 bases lay in between. This CDR3 comprises 13 residues. Germline loops: CDR1 SGHDT, CDR2 YYEEEE.

The rearrangement links TRBV19 to TRBJ2-7; D gene unclear. With 8 bases removed from V and 0 bases from J, the gap between germline ends came to 11 bases. The CDR3 contains 13 residues. CDR1 is LNHDA, CDR2 SQIVND, per germline (reference sequence). CDR3: CASLDRSSYEQYF. In nucleotides, the CDR3 is TGTGCCAGTCTGGACCGGAGCTCCTACGAGCAGTACTTC. Full variable domain (missing parts from reference TRBV19 and TRBJ2-7): DGGITQSPKYLFRKEGQNVTLSCEQNLNHDAMYWYRQDPGQGLRLIYYSQIVNDFQKGDIAEGYSVSREKKESFPLTVTSAQKNPTAFYLCASLDRSSYEQYFGPGTRLTVT.

In this sample, this clone turned up many times. This sequence joins TRBV15 and TRBJ1-4; 10 positions match TRBD1. J was trimmed by 7 bases and V by 1 base; bases with no gene match: 3. CDR1 LNHNV and CDR2 YYDKDF come from the germline V gene (reference sequence). The CDR3 loop spans 15 amino acids. The CDR3 DNA is TGTGCCACCAGCAGAGGAGGACAGGGGGGTGAAAAACTGTTTTTT. It is translated as CATSRGGQGGEKLFF.

J is TRBJ1-1 and V is TRBV6-5; 7 nucleotides agree with TRBD1. The CDR3 covers 15 residues. Germline-derived CDR1 and CDR2 are MNHEY and SVGAGI. With 5 bases clipped from V and 6 bases from J, the junction kept 12 bases outside the gene matches. The CDR3 protein is CASSPTGPRRAEAFF. CDR3 nucleotide sequence: TGTGCCAGCAGTCCGACAGGGCCCCGGAGGGCTGAAGCTTTCTTT.

The chain combines TRBV5-1 with TRBJ2-2, with TRBD1 as a possible D gene (5 bases). Between the trimmed V and J ends, which lost 1 base and 0 bases, there was a span of 7 bases. CDR1 and CDR2 (germline): SGHRS, YFSETQ. CDR3 length: 15 residues. The CDR3 loop is CASSLLGANTGELFF. In DNA form, the CDR3 reads TGCGCCAGCAGCTTGCTAGGGGCGAACACCGGGGAGCTGTTTTTT.

This clone has only one observation. The V gene is TRBV7-2, the J gene TRBJ2-7; D is possibly TRBD1 or TRBD2 (5 bases each). The CDR3 has 11 amino acids. In germline, CDR1 is SGHTA, CDR2 FQGNSA. V was pared by 5 bases and J by 7 bases, with 9 bases between. The CDR3 sequence: CASSVEGEQYF. The CDR3 nucleotides read TGTGCCAGCAGCGTTGAGGGGGAGCAGTACTTC.

V is TRBV7-7 and J is TRBJ2-5, with D possibly being TRBD1 (5 bases). The CDR3 contains 14 residues. Per germline, CDR1 SSHAT and CDR2 FNYEAQ (reference sequence). V was cut by 3 bases and J by 3 bases, with 11 bases left in between. The CDR3 DNA follows: TGTGCCAGCAGCTTCTCCAGGGTAAAAGAGACCCAGTACTTC. Encoded protein: CASSFSRVKETQYF.

V and J are TRBV5-1 and TRBJ2-3; maybe TRBD2 (6 bases). Germline-derived CDR1 and CDR2 are SGHRS and YFSETQ. The V end was cut by 4 bases, the J end by 2 bases, with 17 bases between. CDR3 length: 16 amino acids. In DNA form, the CDR3 reads TGCGCCAGCAGCCCCGGGGGACGGACCACCACAGATACGCAGTATTTT. Protein sequence: CASSPGGRTTTDTQYF.

In its sample, this clone was seen a few times. The chain combines TRBV5-6 with TRBJ1-5; D unresolved. CDR1 and CDR2 from the germline V gene are SGHDT and YYEEEE. Trimming shortened V by 0 bases and J by 2 bases, and 12 bases separated the two germline ends. This CDR3 contains 16 residues. The CDR3 loop reads CASSLGGRQRNQPQHF. In DNA form, the CDR3 reads TGTGCCAGCAGCTTGGGAGGTCGTCAACGCAATCAGCCCCAGCATTTT.

The CDR3 DNA reads as TGTGCCAGCAGTGAAAGGGGACCTAATGAAAAACTGTTTTTT. This gives the protein CASSERGPNEKLFF. The V gene is TRBV6-1, the J gene TRBJ1-4; D might be TRBD1 (5 bases). From germline, CDR1 is MNHNS and CDR2 SASEGT. V lost 2 bases and J lost 3, with 7 bases in between. This CDR3 has 14 residues.

Here the CDR3 DNA reads TGTGCCAGCAGCGGGGACATCGGTTCACCCCTCCACTTT. As protein: CASSGDIGSPLHF. This chain connects TRBV13 to TRBJ1-6, with D possibly TRBD1 on 6 matching bases. This CDR3 has 13 residues. The V end was cut by 5 bases, the J end by 9 bases, with 11 bases between. From germline, CDR1 is PRHDT and CDR2 FYEKMQ (reference sequence).